This T cell receptor (beta chain) was obtained from a study of post-analysis software for immune sequencing data. Study results and limitations: Samples made in the same batch grouped tightly together by F measure. TRBV5-6, TRBV5-1 and TRBV20-1 were among five TRBV segments more frequent in patients than controls.

After removal of 7 bases from V and 3 bases from J, the junction contained 8 bases not matched to a gene. This CDR3 comprises 13 residues. Germline CDR1 and CDR2: SQVTM and ANQGSEA. Comments on this clonotype: Its cognate antigen is unknown.

cDNA libraries of TCR beta carried unique molecular identifiers. Approximately 500,000 cDNA molecules were recovered from an input of 1 to 10 million T cells. Each CDR3 protein gets one entry after TCRdb re-called the PCR reads with MiXCR. Found here are hundreds of thousands of distinct CDR3 sequences, approximately 59% of them singletons; the top ten hold about 11%. Sequencing used blood. The clonotype originates from a girl aged 2-9 years with multiple sclerosis. The chain couples TRBV29-1 to TRBJ2-7, with TRBD2 identical over 8 bases. CDR3 amino acids: CSATWTSSYEQYF. The DNA for the CDR3 is TGCAGCGCCACTTGGACTAGCAGCTACGAGCAGTACTTC.